This TCR beta chain originates from a study of cytomegalovirus exposure and HLA in healthy donors. In germline, CDR1 is LNHDA, CDR2 SQIVND (reference sequence). This CDR3 contains 15 residues. V was shortened by 1 base and J by 4 bases, with 11 bases between the two germline ends. Worth noting for this clone: Its antigen is still unknown.

Study conclusions and caveats: In a later analysis, several top co-occurrence clusters appeared linked to parvovirus B19, influenza, CMV and Epstein-Barr virus. What a later analysis reportedly showed was that an Asian-associated ancestry cluster had fewer N-insertions than the roughly 720-donor mean. It was reported that TCR beta sequences correctly inferred the HLA-A and HLA-B alleles for most subjects.

The study ran its PCR with 60 Vbeta and 13 Jbeta primers. TCRdb's copy holds only in-frame clones and misses some; the assay was immunoSEQ multiplex PCR. The sample yields more than 110,000 clones, about 80% seen once. This sequence originates from a male donor in good health and CMV-seropositive. Sequenced material: PBMCs. The gene calls are TRBV19 and TRBJ2-1; TRBD1 might be the D (6 bases). DNA for the CDR3: TGTGCCAGTAGTATAGTGTGGACAGCTTACAATGAGCAGTTCTTC. It codes for CASSIVWTAYNEQFF.